Presented here are 14 T cell receptor beta chains from one specimen sequenced in a study of cytomegalovirus exposure and HLA in healthy donors. PCR was performed using 60 Vbeta and 13 Jbeta primers. Assay used: immunoSEQ multiplex PCR; TCRdb lists only in-frame clones, some missing. The table has about 160,000 clones, approximately 88% seen once. Sequenced: PBMCs. These receptors were obtained from a woman under 30 in good health and CMV-seronegative.

This clone has only one observation. One end of the junction varies from germline; a read error may be responsible. The rearrangement links TRBV7-9 to TRBJ1-2; 10 nucleotides agree with TRBD1. This CDR3 contains 14 residues. The germline V gene has CDR1 SEHNR and CDR2 FQNEAQ (reference sequence). CDR3 DNA: TGTGCCAGCAGCTTAGACGGGACAGGGGCTCACCTTCTCTTC. Translated: CASSLDGTGAHLLF.

With respect to this clone: An end of the junction does not agree with germline; a read error may underlie this. The rearrangement uses TRBV7-9 and TRBJ1-1, with TRBD1 identical over 8 bases. Germline V gene lookup returns CDR1 SEHNR and CDR2 FQNEAQ (reference sequence). The CDR3 extends over 14 amino acids. The DNA of the CDR3 is TGTTCCAGCAGCTTAGTTCAGGGGGCAACTGAAGCTTTCTTT. This translates into CSSSLVQGATEAFF.

The chain combines TRBV28 with TRBJ1-2; 8 positions match TRBD1. The CDR3 runs to 11 residues. Germline CDR1 and CDR2: MDHEN and SYDVKM. Losses at the gene ends were 6 bases for V and 7 bases for J; bases not matched to a gene: 1. The CDR3 nucleotides are TGTGCCAGCAGACAGGGGGGTGGCTACACCTTC. This encodes CASRQGGGYTF.

The chain has TRBV10-3 and TRBJ1-2; 10 nucleotides line up with TRBD1. The ends lost 6 bases at V and 6 bases at J; junction bases unmatched: 16. The CDR3 length is 17 residues. Germline-derived CDR1 and CDR2 are ENHRY and SYGVKD. DNA of the CDR3: TGTGCCATCAGCAGGGACAGGGGATTGTTAGGATGGGATGGCTACACCTTC. Translation gives CAISRDRGLLGWDGYTF.

The chain uses TRBV19 and TRBJ2-7; 9 bases are shared with TRBD2. CDR3 length: 16 amino acids. The V gene end was trimmed by 1 base and the J gene end by 4 bases; junction bases not matched to a gene: 8. Germline-derived CDR1 and CDR2 are LNHDA and SQIVND (reference sequence). DNA for the CDR3: TGTGCCAGTAGTATAGCTAACAGCGGGGGGTCATACGAGCAGTACTTC. This encodes CASSIANSGGSYEQYF. Supplemented by reference TRBV19 and TRBJ2-7, the full variable domain reads DGGITQSPKYLFRKEGQNVTLSCEQNLNHDAMYWYRQDPGQGLRLIYYSQIVNDFQKGDIAEGYSVSREKKESFPLTVTSAQKNPTAFYLCASSIANSGGSYEQYFGPGTRLTVT.

The gene calls are TRBV9 and TRBJ1-2; D not resolved. The CDR3 is made up of 15 amino acids. Per germline, CDR1 SGDLS and CDR2 YYNGEE. With 0 bases removed from V and 0 bases from J, the gap between germline ends came to 9 bases. The CDR3 is CASSVALGANYGYTF. In DNA form, the CDR3 reads TGTGCCAGCAGCGTAGCGTTGGGAGCTAACTATGGCTACACCTTC.

J is TRBJ2-7 and V is TRBV2; D remains ambiguous. V lost 8 bases and J lost 3, with 14 bases in between. CDR1 is SNHLY, CDR2 FYNNEI, per germline. The CDR3 loop spans 13 amino acids. The CDR3, as DNA: TGTGCCAGCGAGAATACGCTCTTCTACGAGCAGTACTTC. It is translated as CASENTLFYEQYF.

This chain joins TRBV30 and TRBJ2-7; unclear D gene. With 0 bases removed from V and 0 bases from J, the gap between germline ends came to 12 bases. Germline V gene sequence: CDR1 GTSNPN, CDR2 SVGIG (reference sequence). This CDR3 has 15 residues. CDR3: CAWSVRVASSYEQYF. The CDR3 nucleotides read TGTGCCTGGAGTGTTCGCGTCGCGAGCTCCTACGAGCAGTACTTC.

The genes are TRBV6-4 and TRBJ1-2; possible D gene TRBD1, 5 bases. This CDR3 has 12 amino acids. V lost 4 bases, J lost 4 bases, and 7 bases lay in between. CDR1 is MRHNA, CDR2 SNTAGT, per germline. CDR3 sequence (DNA): TGTGCCAGCAGTGTGGGGGGCTATGGCTACACCTTC. Translating it yields CASSVGGYGYTF.

This clone was seen once. The CDR3 reads CASSKSAEGAFSYEQYF. In DNA form, the CDR3 reads TGTGCCAGCAGCAAAAGCGCGGAGGGGGCCTTCTCCTACGAGCAGTACTTC. This chain connects TRBV21-1 to TRBJ2-7; TRBD1, the D gene given by the table, was not confirmed from the DNA. TRBV21-1 is annotated as a pseudogene. This CDR3 region has 17 residues.

The chain carries TRBV30 and TRBJ1-4; TRBD1 is a possible D gene (5 bases). Germline V lookup: CDR1 GTSNPN, CDR2 SVGIG (reference sequence). The CDR3 contains 14 residues. V shed 3 bases and J shed 7 bases, with 15 bases lying between them. CDR3 bases: TGTGCCTGGAGGGCCCCCGGGGGGACTGAAAAACTGTTTTTT. Translated, it gives CAWRAPGGTEKLFF.

DNA of the CDR3: TGCAGCGTTGGAAGGGGAAGGGGGTCCAATGAGCAGTTCTTC. Its protein is CSVGRGRGSNEQFF. This chain joins TRBV29-1 and TRBJ2-1, with D perhaps TRBD1 (6 bases). V was shortened by 4 bases and J by 6 bases, with 16 bases between the two germline ends. Germline V gene data show CDR1 as SQVTM and CDR2 as ANQGSEA. The CDR3 loop spans 14 amino acids.

The genes are TRBV25-1 and TRBJ2-5, with D tentatively TRBD2 (5 bases). The CDR3 is 15 residues long. Trimming took 3 bases from V and 0 from J, leaving 11 bases between them. Germline V gene data show CDR1 as MGHDK and CDR2 as SYGVNS. The CDR3: CASSDFRGNQETQYF. The CDR3 DNA sequence: TGTGCCAGCAGTGATTTCCGGGGAAACCAAGAGACCCAGTACTTC.

V is TRBV9 and J is TRBJ1-5; D remains ambiguous. Germline CDR1 is SGDLS and CDR2 is YYNGEE. V lost 4 bases, J lost 0 bases, and 5 bases lay in between. The CDR3 loop spans 13 amino acids. CDR3 sequence: CASSPGSNQPQHF. CDR3 nucleotides: TGTGCCAGCAGCCCCGGTAGCAATCAGCCCCAGCATTTT. The variable domain in full, completed from reference TRBV9 and TRBJ1-5, reads DSGVTQTPKHLITATGQRVTLRCSPRSGDLSVYWYQQSLDQGLQFLIQYYNGEERAKGNILERFSAQQFPDLHSELNLSSLELGDSALYFCASSPGSNQPQHFGDGTRLSIL.